Each of the 16 T cell receptor beta chains below was sequenced from the same sample in a study of cytomegalovirus exposure and HLA in healthy donors. TCRdb keeps only in-frame clones here, not all; method: immunoSEQ multiplex PCR. The table lists 85,000 to 95,000 clones, 95% to 98% of them singletons. The source material was PBMCs. Source of these receptors: a man between 18 and 35 years old in good health and CMV-seronegative.

The rearrangement links TRBV7-8 to TRBJ1-2; D is undetermined. The germline CDR1 and CDR2 sequences are SGHVS and FQNEAQ. The V end lost 0 bases, the J end lost 4 bases, and 15 bases lay between the germline ends. The CDR3 is made up of 16 amino acids. CDR3 nucleotides: TGTGCCAGCAGCTTAGCGTTGGAGGGCGACGGCTATGGCTACACCTTC. This codes for CASSLALEGDGYGYTF. Looking up the rest from reference TRBV7-8 and TRBJ1-2 gives the full variable domain: GAGVSQSPRYKVAKRGQDVALRCDPISGHVSLFWYQQALGQGPEFLTYFQNEAQLDKSGLPSDRFFAERPEGSVSTLKIQRTQQEDSAVYLCASSLALEGDGYGYTFGSGTRLTVV.

The CDR3 sequence is CASSLFRGLQPQHF. The CDR3 nucleotides read TGTGCCAGCAGTTTGTTCAGGGGGTTGCAGCCCCAGCATTTT. The chain is built from TRBV27 and TRBJ1-5, with TRBD1 matching 7 bases. CDR1 MNHEY and CDR2 SMNVEV come from the germline V gene (reference sequence). The V and J ends lost 3 bases and 7 bases, in that order; junction bases with no gene match: 6. This CDR3 contains 14 residues.

The chain couples TRBV7-2 to TRBJ2-5; a weak D match, TRBD1 (6 bases). The germline gives CDR1 SGHTA, CDR2 FQGNSA. Trimming took off 8 bases at V and 2 bases at J, with 15 bases between the two ends. The CDR3 runs 14 residues. The CDR3 reads CASVRQQGQETQYF. As DNA, the CDR3 is TGTGCCAGCGTACGACAACAGGGACAAGAGACCCAGTACTTC.

This sequence joins TRBV2 and TRBJ2-2, with 9 bases fitting TRBD2. The CDR3 covers 16 residues. Germline assignment: CDR1 SNHLY and CDR2 FYNNEI. V was clipped by 10 bases and J by 5 bases; unmatched bases: 14. The CDR3 is CATLLSIAGVTGELFF. CDR3 DNA: TGTGCCACCCTCCTTTCGATAGCGGGAGTAACCGGGGAGCTGTTTTTT.

The V and J genes are TRBV7-2 and TRBJ1-2; no clear D gene. The CDR3 has 14 amino acids. The germline V and J ends were trimmed by 5 bases and 6 bases, with 16 bases remaining between them. Germline V CDR1 and CDR2: SGHTA, FQGNSA. The CDR3 sequence: CASSPSWRSDGYTF. The DNA of the CDR3 is TGTGCCAGCAGCCCAAGCTGGAGGTCGGATGGCTACACCTTC. The whole variable domain, filled in from reference TRBV7-2 and TRBJ1-2, reads GAGVSQSPSNKVTEKGKDVELRCDPISGHTALYWYRQSLGQGLEFLIYFQGNSAPDKSGLPSDRFSAERTGGSVSTLTIQRTQQEDSAVYLCASSPSWRSDGYTFGSGTRLTVV.

The rearrangement joins TRBV28 to TRBJ2-7, with no clear D. The CDR3 is made up of 14 amino acids. Trimming took 5 bases from V and 4 from J, leaving 15 bases between them. Germline V lookup: CDR1 MDHEN, CDR2 SYDVKM. The CDR3 reads CASSPIIEVYEQYF. CDR3 bases: TGTGCCAGCAGTCCAATCATAGAAGTATACGAGCAGTACTTC.

The chain carries TRBV11-3 and TRBJ2-3; 7 nucleotides agree with TRBD2. Germline trimming cut 3 bases from V and 4 bases from J; bases unmatched to any gene: 10. Germline V lookup: CDR1 SGHNT, CDR2 YENEEA. The CDR3 extends over 16 amino acids. The DNA for the CDR3 is TGTGCCAGCAGCTTGGGATGGGGGGGTGAGTCAGATACGCAGTATTTT. Its protein is CASSLGWGGESDTQYF.

The gene calls are TRBV30 and TRBJ2-1, with 12 bases aligning to TRBD1. The CDR3 length is 14 residues. Per germline, CDR1 GTSNPN and CDR2 SVGIG (reference sequence). V lost 5 bases and J lost 5; bases outside the gene matches: 4. The DNA of the CDR3 is TGTGCCTGGGGGGACAGGGGGCTCCACAATGAGCAGTTCTTC. Protein sequence: CAWGDRGLHNEQFF.

The CDR3 loop is CASSLHGSLYNEQFF. The CDR3 DNA sequence: TGTGCCAGCAGTTTACACGGGAGCCTCTACAATGAGCAGTTCTTC. The rearrangement uses TRBV27 and TRBJ2-1; TRBD2 is a possible D gene (6 bases). Germline CDR1 MNHEY, CDR2 SMNVEV (reference sequence). The CDR3 is made up of 15 amino acids. Trimming pared 2 bases from V and 3 bases from J, leaving 11 bases between.

The rearrangement joins TRBV5-6 to TRBJ2-7, with TRBD2 matching over 10 bases. The J segment lost 0 bases and the V segment lost 1 base, leaving 7 bases of the junction unmatched. The CDR3 sequence is 17 residues long. Per the germline V gene, CDR1 is SGHDT and CDR2 is YYEEEE. CDR3 region: CASSLRTSGANSYEQYF. CDR3 nucleotide sequence: TGTGCCAGCAGCTTGAGAACTAGCGGGGCCAACTCCTACGAGCAGTACTTC.

This clone was seen a handful of times. V gene TRBV5-1 combines with J gene TRBJ2-1, with TRBD2 matching over 8 bases. CDR1 SGHRS and CDR2 YFSETQ come from the germline V gene. Losses at the gene ends were 4 bases for V and 0 bases for J; bases not matched to a gene: 6. This CDR3 has 16 residues. Here the CDR3 reads CASSRRGTSSYNEQFF. CDR3 in DNA: TGCGCCAGCAGCCGACGGGGGACTAGCTCCTACAATGAGCAGTTCTTC.

The V gene is TRBV27, the J gene TRBJ1-2; 9 bases are a match to TRBD1. The CDR3 loop spans 14 amino acids. The V gene's germline CDR1 is MNHEY and CDR2 SMNVEV (reference sequence). Trimming cost V 6 bases and J 5 bases; bases outside gene matches: 7. CDR3 residues: CASRTQGAGYGYTF. The CDR3 DNA reads as TGTGCCAGCAGGACACAGGGGGCGGGGTATGGCTACACCTTC.

This chain connects TRBV19 to TRBJ2-3, with 13 bases lining up with TRBD2. Trimming at V came to 5 bases and at J to 6 bases, leaving 11 bases not matched to a gene. The CDR3 length is 17 residues. Germline assignment: CDR1 LNHDA and CDR2 SQIVND (reference sequence). CDR3 coding DNA: TGTGCCAGTAGTCCCGGACTAGCGGGAGAGCCTTTCGATACGCAGTATTTT. Its protein product is CASSPGLAGEPFDTQYF.

The chain carries TRBV6-6 and TRBJ2-1; 12 positions match TRBD2. V shed 4 bases and J 5 bases; nucleotides not matched to a gene: 3. In germline, CDR1 is MNHNY, CDR2 SVGAGI (reference sequence). The CDR3 runs 15 residues. The CDR3 sequence: CASSLTSGSNNEQFF. The CDR3, as DNA: TGTGCCAGCAGTTTGACTAGCGGGAGTAACAATGAGCAGTTCTTC.

This chain links TRBV11-3 with TRBJ2-5; D perhaps matches TRBD1 (6 bases). The CDR3 consists of 14 residues. Germline CDR1 is SGHNT and CDR2 is YENEEA. Trimming cost V 5 bases and J 1 base, with 11 bases left between them. The DNA of the CDR3 is TGTGCCAGCAGCGCCGACAGGAGCCAAGAGACCCAGTACTTC. It codes for CASSADRSQETQYF.

CDR3 coding DNA: TGTGCCAGCAGCTCTCGGGGGGGCATGGAGACCCAGTACTTC. It codes for CASSSRGGMETQYF. The chain employs TRBV7-3 and TRBJ2-5, with TRBD2 matching 8 bases. Per the germline V gene, CDR1 is SGHTA and CDR2 is FQGTGA. The J segment lost 5 bases and the V segment lost 4 bases, leaving 6 bases of the junction unmatched. The CDR3 loop spans 14 amino acids.